This is a list of T cell receptor beta chains from one sample in a study of human T cells and chemical hapten exposure. TCRdb re-called the RACE reads through MiXCR, storing one row per CDR3 protein. This sample has around 120,000 distinct CDR3 sequences, with roughly 13% found just once. Sample: whole blood, taken in connection with sensitization to the hapten diphenylcyclopropenone (DPC). The receptors were sampled from a young woman with alopecia areata. Some clones in this sample may be carry-over from other donors' samples. The CDR3 runs from the conserved cysteine through the conserved F or W.

J: TRBJ2-7
V: TRBV29-1
CDR3: CSVEDWGTGNLEQYF

J: TRBJ2-1
V: TRBV7-2
CDR3: CASSTHAVASGSSYNEQFF

J: TRBJ1-2
V: TRBV7-9
CDR3: CASSLQGTNYGYTF

J: TRBJ2-7
V: TRBV5-5
CDR3: CASSLASGLAYEQYF

J: TRBJ2-3
V: TRBV11-2
CDR3: CASSFLNTQYF

J: TRBJ2-2
V: TRBV7-8
CDR3: CASSSGTPGELFF

J: TRBJ2-2
V: TRBV11-2
CDR3: CASSLVSRGNGELFF

J: TRBJ2-3
V: TRBV6-2/TRBV6-3
CDR3: CAAATGTDTQYF

J: TRBJ2-3
V: TRBV7-6
CDR3: CASSTRSADTQYF

J: TRBJ2-3
V: TRBV7-6
CDR3: CASSYRLAGATDTQYF

J: TRBJ1-5
V: TRBV6-2/TRBV6-3
CDR3: CASSSPDAFQPQHF

J: TRBJ1-5
V: TRBV6-1
CDR3: CASTTNSIHQPQHF

J: TRBJ1-6
V: TRBV3-1
CDR3: CASSQVVGAGSPLHF

J: TRBJ2-3
V: TRBV10-3
CDR3: CAISNRSTDTQYF

J: TRBJ1-5
V: TRBV10-2
CDR3: CASAVGVGNQPQHF

J: TRBJ2-7
V: TRBV14
CDR3: CASSLRQGRSYEQYF

J: TRBJ2-7
V: TRBV6-5
CDR3: CASRIGQGAFYEQYF

J: TRBJ2-3
V: TRBV2
CDR3: CASSRTGLTDTQYF

J: TRBJ2-3
V: TRBV30
CDR3: CAWRGGWGTDTQYF

J: TRBJ2-1
V: TRBV5-5
CDR3: CASSLQGEQFF

J: TRBJ1-2
V: TRBV25-1
CDR3: CASSTDQAYGYTF

J: TRBJ2-7
V: TRBV12-3/TRBV12-4
CDR3: CASSLAGGNSYEQYF